The next 25 T cell receptor beta chains were all read from a single sample in a study of cytomegalovirus exposure and HLA in healthy donors. With 60 Vbeta and 13 Jbeta primers, the PCR was carried out. Clones were sequenced by immunoSEQ multiplex PCR, and TCRdb holds only the in-frame ones, with some missing. Counted here are under 150,000 clones, approximately 77% occurring once; the ten biggest clones make up about 1.8%. The sample was PBMCs. These receptors were collected from a young man in good health and CMV-seronegative.

The rearrangement uses TRBV9 and TRBJ1-1, with D perhaps matching TRBD1 (6 bases). The CDR3 is made up of 14 amino acids. V was pared by 3 bases and J by 3 bases, with 12 bases between. Germline V gives CDR1 SGDLS, CDR2 YYNGEE. The CDR3 coding sequence is TGTGCCAGCAGCGCGGGGGGCTGGGACACTGAAGCTTTCTTT. This sequence encodes CASSAGGWDTEAFF.

The chain carries TRBV4-1 and TRBJ2-3; 7 bases align to TRBD1. Unmatched junction bases numbered 9, after V lost 1 base and J lost 2 bases. The CDR3 consists of 17 residues. The germline V gene has CDR1 MGHRA and CDR2 YSYEKL. The DNA of the CDR3 is TGCGCCAGCAGCCAAGTAAGAGGGGGCCATGTCACAGATACGCAGTATTTT. As protein: CASSQVRGGHVTDTQYF.

This clone was picked up a small number of times. This sequence joins TRBV6-1 and TRBJ2-1, with D hard to call. The CDR3 runs 13 residues. CDR1 MNHNS and CDR2 SASEGT come from the germline V gene. Trimming removed 4 bases from V and 9 bases from J, with 13 bases in between. The CDR3 DNA sequence: TGTGCCAGCAGTGGGAGTGAAGTGGCTGAGCAGTTCTTC. Translating gives CASSGSEVAEQFF.

This clone was detected only a few times. The chain is built from TRBV7-2 and TRBJ1-5, with no clear D. V was shortened by 1 base and J by 4 bases, with 14 bases between the two germline ends. This CDR3 spans 16 amino acids. Germline assignment: CDR1 SGHTA and CDR2 FQGNSA. The CDR3: CASSLVGWRANQPQHF. CDR3 DNA: TGTGCCAGCAGCTTAGTGGGTTGGAGGGCTAATCAGCCCCAGCATTTT.

V gene TRBV6-1 combines with J gene TRBJ1-1; 8 bases are shared with TRBD1. Germline CDR1 reads MNHNS; CDR2 reads SASEGT. Trimming removed 6 bases from V and 2 bases from J; junction bases left unmatched: 5. This CDR3 has 14 amino acids. The CDR3 DNA reads as TGTGCCAGCAGCCCACAGGGGGAAAACACTGAAGCTTTCTTT. Its protein product is CASSPQGENTEAFF.

The CDR3 reads CASKQGGGDTQYF. The CDR3 DNA is TGTGCCAGCAAACAGGGGGGTGGAGATACGCAGTATTTT. The chain joins TRBV2 to TRBJ2-3, with TRBD1 matching over 8 bases. V lost 7 bases to trimming and J lost 5 bases; unmatched junction nucleotides: 5. Germline V gives CDR1 SNHLY, CDR2 FYNNEI. The CDR3 extends over 13 amino acids.

The chain links TRBV14 to TRBJ1-1, with 7 bases aligning to TRBD1. The CDR3 contains 15 residues. V trimming: 4 bases; J trimming: 6 bases; junction bases outside the gene matches: 11. Germline CDR1 reads SGHDN; CDR2 reads FVKESK. The CDR3 nucleotides are TGTGCCAGCAGCCTGGACAGGCGACTCGAGGCTGAAGCTTTCTTT. Encoded protein: CASSLDRRLEAEAFF.

V gene TRBV6-1 combines with J gene TRBJ1-1, with TRBD1 as a possible D gene (5 bases). The germline V gene encodes CDR1 MNHNS and CDR2 SASEGT. The V and J ends lost 2 bases and 0 bases respectively, with 10 bases between them. This CDR3 contains 15 residues. CDR3 DNA sequence: TGTGCCAGCAGTGAACCAGGGAATTTGAACACTGAAGCTTTCTTT. Protein: CASSEPGNLNTEAFF.

The chain couples TRBV7-3 to TRBJ1-6, with 9 bases lining up with TRBD1. The germline V gene encodes CDR1 SGHTA and CDR2 FQGTGA. V gave up 4 bases and J gave up 6 bases; unmatched junction bases: 4. CDR3 size: 15 residues. The CDR3: CASSSGDRANSPLHF. The CDR3 DNA reads as TGTGCCAGCAGCTCAGGGGACAGGGCTAATTCACCCCTCCACTTT.

The J gene is TRBJ1-2, the V gene TRBV4-1; 10 nucleotides match TRBD1. Trimming took 1 base from V and 6 from J; bases not matched to a gene: 11. CDR1 and CDR2 from the germline V gene are MGHRA and YSYEKL. The CDR3 has 17 amino acids. The CDR3 spells CASSQGIGTGEVNGYTF. The CDR3 coding sequence is TGCGCCAGCAGCCAAGGAATCGGGACAGGGGAGGTTAATGGCTACACCTTC.

The J gene is TRBJ2-7, the V gene TRBV7-2; 11 nucleotides align to TRBD2. Per the germline V gene, CDR1 is SGHTA and CDR2 is FQGNSA. CDR3 length: 16 amino acids. After removal of 5 bases from V and 2 bases from J, the junction contained 8 bases not matched to a gene. CDR3 DNA sequence: TGTGCCAGCAGCCAAACTAGCGGGGGTTTTCCCTACGAGCAGTACTTC. This sequence encodes CASSQTSGGFPYEQYF.

The V and J genes are TRBV7-8 and TRBJ1-5, with a weak D call TRBD1 (5 bases). The V end lost 1 base, the J end lost 3 bases, and 10 bases lay between the germline ends. Germline V CDR1 and CDR2: SGHVS, FQNEAQ. This CDR3 is 15 amino acids long. The CDR3 DNA reads TGTGCCAGCAGCTTAGGCGGGGGTTTCAATCAGCCCCAGCATTTT. As protein: CASSLGGGFNQPQHF. Complete variable domain (other parts from reference TRBV7-8 and TRBJ1-5): GAGVSQSPRYKVAKRGQDVALRCDPISGHVSLFWYQQALGQGPEFLTYFQNEAQLDKSGLPSDRFFAERPEGSVSTLKIQRTQQEDSAVYLCASSLGGGFNQPQHFGDGTRLSIL.

The chain has TRBV5-1 and TRBJ2-3; TRBD2 agrees at 7 bases. J gave up 0 bases and V 7 bases, and 8 bases lay outside the gene matches. Germline CDR1 reads SGHRS; CDR2 reads YFSETQ. The CDR3 is made up of 15 amino acids. The CDR3 DNA is TGCGCCAGCTGCCCCCGGGGAGGGAGCACAGATACGCAGTATTTT. Amino acids: CASCPRGGSTDTQYF.

The rearrangement joins TRBV2 to TRBJ1-1; D gene ambiguous. The germline V and J ends were trimmed by 6 bases and 1 base, with 12 bases remaining between them. The CDR3 contains 14 residues. The germline CDR1 and CDR2 sequences are SNHLY and FYNNEI. The CDR3 bases are TGTGCCAGCAGGAAAACAGATAGGAACACTGAAGCTTTCTTT. This encodes CASRKTDRNTEAFF.

The chain couples TRBV19 to TRBJ2-2, with TRBD2 identical over 9 bases. This CDR3 comprises 16 residues. Per germline, CDR1 LNHDA and CDR2 SQIVND (reference sequence). V dropped 6 bases and J dropped 1; count of bases not matched to a gene: 6. The CDR3 nucleotides read TGTGCCAGTAGGTCTAGCGGGGCAGGGAACACCGGGGAGCTGTTTTTT. This sequence encodes CASRSSGAGNTGELFF.

This chain connects TRBV19 to TRBJ2-5; no firm D call. Trimming pared 5 bases from V and 2 bases from J, leaving 3 bases between. This CDR3 spans 11 amino acids. Germline CDR1 is LNHDA and CDR2 is SQIVND (reference sequence). CDR3: CASSQQETQYF. The CDR3 DNA is TGTGCCAGTAGTCAGCAAGAGACCCAGTACTTC.

The chain couples TRBV5-4 to TRBJ1-2; TRBD1 aligns across 11 bases. The germline gives CDR1 SGHNT, CDR2 YYREEE (reference sequence). V trimming: 4 bases; J trimming: 12 bases; junction bases outside the gene matches: 11. The CDR3 extends over 14 amino acids. The CDR3 here is CASSPLPGQGVHTF. The CDR3 nucleotides read TGTGCCAGCAGCCCGCTACCGGGACAGGGGGTCCACACCTTC.

The table lists this clone with a few counts. The chain recombines TRBV19 with TRBJ1-2, with 9 bases that match TRBD1. Unmatched junction bases numbered 13, after V lost 3 bases and J lost 2 bases. The CDR3 runs to 18 residues. The germline V gene encodes CDR1 LNHDA and CDR2 SQIVND (reference sequence). The CDR3 DNA sequence: TGTGCCAGTAGTATTTACCCGCTTTTGGGACAGGGAAACTATGGCTACACCTTC. It codes for CASSIYPLLGQGNYGYTF.

As to this clone: One end of the junction does not line up with germline, which may come from a read error. V gene TRBV7-9 combines with J gene TRBJ2-3; 9 bases are shared with TRBD2. Germline V gene sequence: CDR1 SEHNR, CDR2 FQNEAQ (reference sequence). The CDR3 has 18 amino acids. CDR3 residues: CSSSLYGGGGVFRDTQYF. CDR3 bases: TGTTCCAGCAGCTTATATGGTGGCGGGGGGGTATTTAGAGATACGCAGTATTTT. Using reference TRBV7-9 and TRBJ2-3 for the parts outside the CDR3, the full variable domain is DTGVSQNPRHKITKRGQNVTFRCDPISEHNRLYWYRQTLGQGPEFLTYFQNEAQLEKSRLLSDRFSAERPKGSFSTLEIQRTEQGDSAMYLCSSSLYGGGGVFRDTQYFGPGTRLTVL.

J is TRBJ2-1 and V is TRBV6-5; tentative D call: TRBD1 (5 bases). V gave up 2 bases and J gave up 12 bases, with 11 bases separating them. The CDR3 spans 12 residues. Germline values: CDR1 MNHEY, CDR2 SVGAGI. CDR3 residues: CASSYPGQPQFF. CDR3 nucleotide sequence: TGTGCCAGCAGTTACCCTGGACAACCGCAGTTCTTC.

The V and J genes are TRBV5-1 and TRBJ2-1; 14 nucleotides line up with TRBD2. V was pared by 1 base and J by 6 bases, with 12 bases of the junction left unmatched. CDR1 is SGHRS and CDR2 is YFSETQ in the germline V gene. The CDR3 spans 19 residues. CDR3 sequence reads: CASSLLGLAGGPLSNEQFF. The CDR3 bases are TGCGCCAGCAGCTTGCTCGGACTAGCGGGGGGCCCTCTTTCCAATGAGCAGTTCTTC.

The gene calls are TRBV25-1 and TRBJ1-4; tentative D call: TRBD1 (6 bases). The CDR3 totals 16 residues. Trimming cost V 5 bases and J 7 bases, with 20 bases left between them. Germline V lookup: CDR1 MGHDK, CDR2 SYGVNS. The chain's CDR3 is CASSWEGGTPSEKLFF. CDR3 DNA sequence: TGTGCCAGCAGTTGGGAAGGGGGAACCCCTAGTGAAAAACTGTTTTTT.

The rearrangement joins TRBV29-1 to TRBJ2-4, with 8 bases matching TRBD2. CDR3 size: 13 residues. The germline gives CDR1 SQVTM, CDR2 ANQGSEA. V lost 3 bases, J lost 9 bases, and 7 bases stayed unmatched. This CDR3 is CSVDEGRGGIQYF. As DNA, the CDR3 is TGCAGCGTTGATGAGGGACGGGGGGGCATTCAGTACTTC. Full variable domain (remainder filled in from reference TRBV29-1 and TRBJ2-4): SAVISQKPSRDICQRGTSLTIQCQVDSQVTMMFWYRQQPGQSLTLIATANQGSEATYESGFVIDKFPISRPNLTFSTLTVSNMSPEDSSIYLCSVDEGRGGIQYFGAGTRLSVL.

This clone appeared a single time. The chain recombines TRBV11-2 with TRBJ2-2; 10 bases are shared with TRBD2. With 2 bases clipped from V and 7 bases from J, the junction kept 4 bases outside the gene matches. Per the germline V gene, CDR1 is SGHAT and CDR2 is FQNNGV. The CDR3 totals 15 residues. Here the CDR3 reads CASSLIAGGGGELFF. The CDR3 DNA reads as TGTGCCAGCAGCTTAATAGCGGGGGGAGGCGGGGAGCTGTTTTTT.

This clone is classed as medium-sized. The chain has TRBV27 and TRBJ1-1, with TRBD1 as a possible D gene (6 bases). In germline, CDR1 is MNHEY, CDR2 SMNVEV (reference sequence). The length of the CDR3 is 14 residues. The V end lost 3 bases, the J end lost 3 bases, and 11 bases lay between the germline ends. The chain's CDR3 is CASSFGGPDTEAFF. In DNA, the CDR3 is TGTGCCAGCAGTTTCGGGGGGCCGGACACTGAAGCTTTCTTT.